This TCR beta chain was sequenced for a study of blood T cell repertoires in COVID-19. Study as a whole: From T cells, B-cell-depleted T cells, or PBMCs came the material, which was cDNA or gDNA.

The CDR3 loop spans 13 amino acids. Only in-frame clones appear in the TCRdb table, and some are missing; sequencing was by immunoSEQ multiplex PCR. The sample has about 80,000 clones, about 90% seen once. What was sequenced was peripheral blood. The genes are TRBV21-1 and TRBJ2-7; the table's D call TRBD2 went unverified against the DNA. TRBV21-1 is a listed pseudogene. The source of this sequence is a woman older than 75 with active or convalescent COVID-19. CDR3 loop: CAIRLAGDHEQYF. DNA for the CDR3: TGTGCCATCCGACTAGCGGGAGACCACGAGCAGTACTTC.